This T cell receptor beta chain came from a study of cytomegalovirus exposure and HLA in healthy donors. Overall study results and limits: According to the study, roughly 160 TCR beta chains were cytomegalovirus-associated. The classifier, whose performance was assessed in both the original and validation cohorts, reportedly diagnosed cytomegalovirus status with high specificity and sensitivity.

Germline V gene lookup returns CDR1 SGHDT and CDR2 YYEEEE. The CDR3 is 16 residues long. With V trimmed by 3 bases and J by 0 bases, 7 bases remained unmatched. Only in-frame clones appear in the TCRdb table, and some are missing; sequencing was by immunoSEQ multiplex PCR. Of 100,000 to 120,000 clones listed, roughly 88% are singletons. For this clone: Antigen: not known.

The sample was PBMCs. This clonotype was sampled from a woman in her twenties or thirties in good health and CMV-seropositive. The gene calls are TRBV5-6 and TRBJ1-2; 8 bases map to TRBD1. CDR3 DNA sequence: TGTGCCAGCAGCTACTGGACAGGGCAGTCTAACTATGGCTACACCTTC. Translation: CASSYWTGQSNYGYTF.